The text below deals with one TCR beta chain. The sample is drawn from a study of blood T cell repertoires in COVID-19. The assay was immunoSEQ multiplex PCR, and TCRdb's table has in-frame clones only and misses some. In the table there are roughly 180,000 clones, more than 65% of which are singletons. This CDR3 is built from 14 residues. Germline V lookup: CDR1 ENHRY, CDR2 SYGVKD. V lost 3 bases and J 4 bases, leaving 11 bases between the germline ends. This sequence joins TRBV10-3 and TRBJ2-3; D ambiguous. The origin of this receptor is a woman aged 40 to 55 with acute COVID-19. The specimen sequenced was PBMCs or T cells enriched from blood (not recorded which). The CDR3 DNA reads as TGTGCCATCAGTGAAAGCAGCCGGGCAGATACGCAGTATTTT. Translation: CAISESSRADTQYF.